The 27 T cell receptor beta chains below were found in one sample sequenced in a study of blood T cell repertoires in COVID-19. The protocol was immunoSEQ multiplex PCR, while the TCRdb copy is restricted to in-frame clones and leaves out a portion. The sample holds 20,000 or so clones, 75% to 95% seen once. Source material: peripheral blood. The receptors were gathered from a woman aged 70 to 79 with active COVID-19.

This clone appeared a single time. The rearrangement uses TRBV5-6 and TRBJ2-7; D uncertain. The CDR3 covers 11 residues. CDR1 and CDR2 (germline): SGHDT, YYEEEE. V lost 3 bases and J lost 4, with 5 bases in between. This CDR3 reads CASSSRYEQYF. In nucleotides, the CDR3 is TGTGCCAGCAGCTCGAGGTACGAGCAGTACTTC.

The chain links TRBV27 to TRBJ2-1; 9 bases fit TRBD2. The germline gives CDR1 MNHEY, CDR2 SMNVEV (reference sequence). V gave up 6 bases and J gave up 3 bases; unmatched junction bases: 6. The CDR3 runs 15 residues. The CDR3 loop is CASSPKTSGYNEQFF. In DNA, the CDR3 is TGTGCCAGCAGCCCAAAGACTAGCGGCTACAATGAGCAGTTCTTC.

The V call is TRBV5-4, the J call TRBJ1-1; TRBD1 might be the D (5 bases). Trimming removed 2 bases at V and 4 bases at J, with 9 bases between. Germline CDR1 and CDR2: SGHNT and YYREEE (reference sequence). This CDR3 has 13 amino acids. The CDR3 nucleotides are TGTGCCAGCAGCTTTGTGGGGGGCACTGAAGCTTTCTTT. Translating it yields CASSFVGGTEAFF. Full variable domain (outside the CDR3, taken from reference TRBV5-4 and TRBJ1-1): ETGVTQSPTHLIKTRGQQVTLRCSSQSGHNTVSWYQQALGQGPQFIFQYYREEENGRGNFPPRFSGLQFPNYSSELNVNALELDDSALYLCASSFVGGTEAFFGQGTRLTVV.

The chain recombines TRBV3-1 (or the pseudogene TRBV3-2) with TRBJ1-1, with D tentatively TRBD1 (5 bases). The CDR3 is made up of 13 amino acids. V lost 7 bases and J lost 0, with 9 bases in between. CDR1 LGHDT and CDR2 YNNKEL come from the germline V gene (reference sequence). In DNA form, the CDR3 reads TGTGCCAGCACCGGAGGGGTGAACACTGAAGCTTTCTTT. This gives the protein CASTGGVNTEAFF.

This chain uses TRBV29-1 with TRBJ1-1; D ambiguous. The CDR3 covers 15 residues. Deletions cut 5 bases from V and 2 bases from J, with 18 bases between. Germline V gene lookup returns CDR1 SQVTM and CDR2 ANQGSEA. The DNA for the CDR3 is TGCAGCGTTCTTTCCTCCTTCGGGGAAAACACTGAAGCTTTCTTT. The encoded protein is CSVLSSFGENTEAFF.

This chain connects TRBV15 to TRBJ1-3; D ambiguous. Germline loops: CDR1 LNHNV, CDR2 YYDKDF (reference sequence). There are 16 residues in the CDR3. The germline V and J ends were trimmed by 3 bases and 0 bases, with 12 bases remaining between them. CDR3 protein: CATSSRIGSSGNTIYF. The CDR3 DNA sequence: TGTGCCACCAGCAGTCGGATCGGGAGCTCTGGAAACACCATATATTTT.

The chain couples TRBV19 to TRBJ1-2, with D hard to call. Trimming took off 6 bases at V and 5 bases at J, with 22 bases between the two ends. The CDR3 sequence is 16 residues long. Germline V gene data show CDR1 as LNHDA and CDR2 as SQIVND (reference sequence). The CDR3 coding sequence is TGTGCCAGTAGCGAATCGTGGCAGCCTACAGTTTATGGCTACACCTTC. Translated, it gives CASSESWQPTVYGYTF.

CDR3 region: CASTLRTARGGQPQHF. CDR3 coding DNA: TGTGCCAGCACTCTAAGGACGGCTCGTGGGGGCCAGCCCCAGCATTTT. This chain connects TRBV28 to TRBJ1-5, with D tentatively TRBD1 (6 bases). The CDR3 covers 16 residues. Germline assignment: CDR1 MDHEN and CDR2 SYDVKM. Trimming cost V 7 bases and J 7 bases, with 23 bases left between them.

The rearrangement links TRBV5-1 to TRBJ1-4, with 11 bases that match TRBD1. This CDR3 contains 16 residues. Germline V lookup: CDR1 SGHRS, CDR2 YFSETQ. V trimming: 4 bases; J trimming: 3 bases; junction bases outside the gene matches: 5. This chain's CDR3 is CASSIGQGAPNEKLFF. In nucleotides, the CDR3 is TGCGCCAGCAGCATAGGACAGGGGGCGCCTAATGAAAAACTGTTTTTT. Full variable domain (rest looked up from reference TRBV5-1 and TRBJ1-4): KAGVTQTPRYLIKTRGQQVTLSCSPISGHRSVSWYQQTPGQGLQFLFEYFSETQRNKGNFPGRFSGRQFSNSRSEMNVSTLELGDSALYLCASSIGQGAPNEKLFFGSGTQLSVL.

The V and J genes are TRBV7-9 and TRBJ2-1, with a tentative D call TRBD2 (7 bases). The germline gives CDR1 SEHNR, CDR2 FQNEAQ (reference sequence). There are 12 residues in the CDR3. Deletions cut 10 bases from V and 16 bases from J, with 23 bases between. The CDR3 sequence: CATSPRGAGSFF. CDR3 DNA: TGTGCCACCTCACCCCGGGGGGCAGGGAGTTTCTTC.

The rearrangement joins TRBV5-1 to TRBJ1-3, with D perhaps TRBD1 (6 bases). Between the trimmed V and J ends, which lost 4 bases and 0 bases, there was a span of 8 bases. This CDR3 is 14 amino acids long. Germline loops: CDR1 SGHRS, CDR2 YFSETQ. The CDR3 DNA reads as TGCGCCAGCAGCCAACAGGGCTCTGGAAACACCATATATTTT. It yields the protein CASSQQGSGNTIYF.

This clone occurred a few times. The chain uses TRBV29-1 and TRBJ2-1; no clear D gene. CDR1 and CDR2 from the germline V gene are SQVTM and ANQGSEA. The CDR3 runs 14 residues. Trimming took 4 bases from V and 0 from J, leaving 10 bases between them. The CDR3 sequence: CSVGEADSYNEQFF. CDR3 DNA sequence: TGCAGCGTTGGAGAGGCGGACTCCTACAATGAGCAGTTCTTC.

The V call is TRBV19, the J call TRBJ2-1; D is possibly TRBD1 (6 bases). V lost 2 bases, J lost 7 bases, and 15 bases lay in between. This CDR3 comprises 15 residues. CDR1 is LNHDA and CDR2 is SQIVND in the germline V gene (reference sequence). The CDR3 DNA reads as TGTGCCAGTAGTATAAAGGCAGGGGTTTTAAATGAGCAGTTCTTC. Amino acids: CASSIKAGVLNEQFF.

The CDR3 DNA sequence: TGCGCCAGCAGCCAAGTACTAGCGGGGGGGACCTACGAGCAGTACTTC. This codes for CASSQVLAGGTYEQYF. V usage is TRBV4-1 and J usage is TRBJ2-7; TRBD2 matches 13 bases. The V gene's germline CDR1 is MGHRA and CDR2 YSYEKL. V shed 1 base, J shed 2 bases, and the junction held 2 bases outside the gene matches. This CDR3 has 16 residues.

This clone was counted once. The chain uses TRBV29-1 and TRBJ1-3; D remains ambiguous. The CDR3 sequence is 12 residues long. CDR1 and CDR2 (germline): SQVTM, ANQGSEA. Trimming stripped 4 bases from V and 4 bases from J, with 8 bases between. The DNA for the CDR3 is TGCAGCGTTGCGGTGTACGGAAACACCATATATTTT. Protein product: CSVAVYGNTIYF.

This clone was counted between two and nine times. The chain couples TRBV3-1 (or the pseudogene TRBV3-2) to TRBJ1-3; the D is unclear. Looked up from germline, CDR1 is LGHDT and CDR2 is YNNKEL (reference sequence). The CDR3 contains 15 residues. Trimming removed 4 bases from V and 0 bases from J, with 10 bases in between. CDR3 amino acids: CASSRTGSSGNTIYF. CDR3 coding DNA: TGTGCCAGCAGCCGAACCGGTAGCTCTGGAAACACCATATATTTT.

In its sample, this clone was seen a few times. The rearrangement links TRBV10-1 to TRBJ2-7, with 8 bases aligning to TRBD2. V trimming: 10 bases; J trimming: 7 bases; junction bases outside the gene matches: 12. The CDR3 runs to 13 residues. Germline CDR1 is WNHNN and CDR2 is SYGVQD (reference sequence). The CDR3 protein is CATQAGDLREQYF. In DNA form, the CDR3 reads TGCGCCACTCAAGCGGGAGATCTTAGAGAGCAGTACTTC.

The V gene is TRBV7-9, the J gene TRBJ1-3, with D possibly TRBD1 on 5 matching bases. This CDR3 spans 15 amino acids. V was trimmed by 5 bases and J by 2 bases, leaving 13 bases between them. Germline assignment: CDR1 SEHNR and CDR2 FQNEAQ (reference sequence). The CDR3 DNA reads TGTGCCAGCAGCCATAAGGGGAGGCCTGGAAACACCATATATTTT. This sequence encodes CASSHKGRPGNTIYF.

The genes are TRBV6-1 and TRBJ2-7, with 10 bases lining up with TRBD2. The germline gives CDR1 MNHNS, CDR2 SASEGT. The CDR3 runs 15 residues. Trimming at V came to 3 bases and at J to 6 bases, leaving 8 bases not matched to a gene. In nucleotides, the CDR3 is TGTGCCAGCAGTGAGTACCCGGGACTAGCGCTCGAGCAGTACTTC. Its translation is CASSEYPGLALEQYF.

This clone was found once. The chain links TRBV9 to TRBJ2-1; 10 bases are a match to TRBD1. The J segment lost 8 bases and the V segment lost 4 bases, leaving 6 bases of the junction unmatched. CDR1 and CDR2 from the germline V gene are SGDLS and YYNGEE. This CDR3 is 14 amino acids long. CDR3 nucleotide sequence: TGTGCCAGCAGCCTGCAGACAGGGGGCTATGAGCAGTTCTTC. This codes for CASSLQTGGYEQFF.

The sample holds a few counts of this clone. The chain employs TRBV12-2 and TRBJ1-5. TRBV12-2 represents a pseudogene. This CDR3 region has 17 residues. CDR3 sequence (DNA): TGTGCAAGTCCCCGAGGGAGGGGCCGCTATAGCAATCAGCCCCAGCATTTT. The encoded protein is CASPRGRGRYSNQPQHF.

V is TRBV9 and J is TRBJ2-7; D is unclear. This CDR3 contains 13 residues. Germline CDR1 is SGDLS and CDR2 is YYNGEE. Trimming shortened V by 0 bases and J by 1 base, and 5 bases separated the two germline ends. The CDR3 is CASSVGQSYEQYF. DNA of the CDR3: TGTGCCAGCAGCGTAGGTCAGTCCTACGAGCAGTACTTC.

CDR3 protein: CASSLGAPNPGYTF. The CDR3, as DNA: TGTGCCAGCAGCTTGGGGGCACCCAACCCTGGCTACACCTTC. The chain has TRBV5-6 and TRBJ1-2; D ambiguous. Deletions cut 0 bases from V and 7 bases from J, with 13 bases between. Germline V gene lookup returns CDR1 SGHDT and CDR2 YYEEEE. The CDR3 extends over 14 amino acids.

Worth noting for this clone: This same CDR3 is encoded by further DNA sequences in the sample. The chain combines TRBV5-1 with TRBJ2-3, with 10 bases aligning to TRBD2. Germline lookup yields CDR1 SGHRS and CDR2 YFSETQ. The CDR3 sequence is 16 residues long. Germline trimming cut 0 bases from V and 1 base from J; bases unmatched to any gene: 2. DNA of the CDR3: TGCGCCAGCAGCTTGGGCGGGACTAGCGGCACAGATACGCAGTATTTT. It yields the protein CASSLGGTSGTDTQYF. The full variable domain, in which reference TRBV5-1 and TRBJ2-3 provide the parts outside the CDR3, is KAGVTQTPRYLIKTRGQQVTLSCSPISGHRSVSWYQQTPGQGLQFLFEYFSETQRNKGNFPGRFSGRQFSNSRSEMNVSTLELGDSALYLCASSLGGTSGTDTQYFGPGTRLTVL.

The rearrangement links TRBV5-1 to TRBJ1-5; 7 positions match TRBD1. The junction had 5 bases not matched to a gene; V was cut back by 0 bases and J by 5 bases. Germline loops: CDR1 SGHRS, CDR2 YFSETQ. The CDR3 length is 15 residues. The CDR3 DNA is TGCGCCAGCAGCTTGGAGGGGGCGGGTTATCAGCCCCAGCATTTT. It specifies CASSLEGAGYQPQHF.

This chain joins TRBV10-3 and TRBJ2-2; 7 bases agree with TRBD1. Per the germline V gene, CDR1 is ENHRY and CDR2 is SYGVKD. CDR3 length equals 15 residues. V dropped 5 bases and J dropped 2; count of bases not matched to a gene: 5. The CDR3 is CAISKGAPNTGELFF. In DNA form, the CDR3 reads TGTGCCATCAGTAAGGGGGCGCCTAACACCGGGGAGCTGTTTTTT.

The V call is TRBV6-2 or TRBV6-3, the J call TRBJ2-4, with D tentatively TRBD1 (6 bases). Deletions cut 0 bases from V and 6 bases from J, with 12 bases between. Germline CDR1 reads MNHEY; CDR2 reads SVGEGT. This CDR3 region has 15 residues. The CDR3 here is CASSYSPGAVNIQYF. CDR3 nucleotide sequence: TGTGCCAGCAGTTACTCCCCAGGGGCCGTAAACATTCAGTACTTC.